The next 5 T cell receptor beta chains were all read from a single sample in a study of T cells after yellow fever vaccination (dated by TCRdb to about 2019). Explained via the paper, the treatment or condition label denotes: live attenuated yellow fever vaccine strain. The library was generated by 5' RACE. Reads for this sample came from an Illumina NovaSeq 6000. TCRdb itself trimmed the public reads at Q25 with fastp, ran MiXCR and retained productive beta chains. Identical CDR3 protein sequences are pooled into one entry, listed with their most common genes and DNA. Recorded for this sample are under 400,000 distinct CDR3 sequences; around 12% of them occurred a single time. About 3% of the sample rests with the top ten. Sequenced here: CD4+ T cells sorted from PBMCs, sampled 15 days after the yellow fever booster vaccination. These receptors were obtained from a man between 18 and 29 years old who received the YFV17D yellow fever vaccine.

This clonotype was recorded many times. As DNA, the CDR3 is TGCAGCGTTTATCTGAACTATGGCTACACCTTC. It is translated as CSVYLNYGYTF. The chain recombines TRBV29-1 with TRBJ1-2; D is unresolved. This CDR3 spans 11 amino acids. V was pared by 5 bases and J by 2 bases, with 6 bases between. Germline V lookup: CDR1 SQVTM, CDR2 ANQGSEA.

This clonotype turned up a few times. The rearrangement uses TRBV27 and TRBJ2-5; unclear D gene. Per the germline V gene, CDR1 is MNHEY and CDR2 is SMNVEV (reference sequence). V lost 3 bases and J 1 base, leaving 9 bases between the germline ends. CDR3 length: 14 amino acids. The DNA for the CDR3 is TGTGCCAGCAGTTTGAGGACGGCCCAAGAGACCCAGTACTTC. Amino acids: CASSLRTAQETQYF.

The genes are TRBV6-5 and TRBJ1-4; weak D call: TRBD1 (5 bases). The CDR3 totals 16 residues. Trimming took 2 bases from V and 8 from J, leaving 18 bases between them. The germline V gene has CDR1 MNHEY and CDR2 SVGAGI. This chain's CDR3 is CASSYAQSSRGEKLFF. The CDR3 DNA is TGTGCCAGCAGTTACGCACAATCGTCACGGGGCGAAAAACTGTTTTTT.

This clonotype has only a few counts. This chain uses TRBV11-1 with TRBJ2-3; no firm D call. V lost 3 bases, J lost 5 bases, and 9 bases lay in between. Germline V gene sequence: CDR1 SGHAT, CDR2 FQDESV (reference sequence). This CDR3 has 13 residues. This CDR3 is CASSLGLLDTQYF. In nucleotides, the CDR3 is TGTGCCAGCAGCTTGGGTTTGTTAGATACGCAGTATTTT. The full variable domain, its missing parts supplied by reference TRBV11-1 and TRBJ2-3, is EAEVAQSPRYKITEKSQAVAFWCDPISGHATLYWYRQILGQGPELLVQFQDESVVDDSQLPKDRFSAERLKGVDSTLKIQPAELGDSAMYLCASSLGLLDTQYFGPGTRLTVL.

This chain uses TRBV11-2 with TRBJ1-4; no clear D gene. V shed 4 bases and J shed 4 bases, with 16 bases lying between them. The length of the CDR3 is 16 residues. Germline V gene lookup returns CDR1 SGHAT and CDR2 FQNNGV. The CDR3, as DNA: TGTGCCAGCAGCTCCCGGACTGCGGGCCTTAATGAAAAACTGTTTTTT. Translating it yields CASSSRTAGLNEKLFF.